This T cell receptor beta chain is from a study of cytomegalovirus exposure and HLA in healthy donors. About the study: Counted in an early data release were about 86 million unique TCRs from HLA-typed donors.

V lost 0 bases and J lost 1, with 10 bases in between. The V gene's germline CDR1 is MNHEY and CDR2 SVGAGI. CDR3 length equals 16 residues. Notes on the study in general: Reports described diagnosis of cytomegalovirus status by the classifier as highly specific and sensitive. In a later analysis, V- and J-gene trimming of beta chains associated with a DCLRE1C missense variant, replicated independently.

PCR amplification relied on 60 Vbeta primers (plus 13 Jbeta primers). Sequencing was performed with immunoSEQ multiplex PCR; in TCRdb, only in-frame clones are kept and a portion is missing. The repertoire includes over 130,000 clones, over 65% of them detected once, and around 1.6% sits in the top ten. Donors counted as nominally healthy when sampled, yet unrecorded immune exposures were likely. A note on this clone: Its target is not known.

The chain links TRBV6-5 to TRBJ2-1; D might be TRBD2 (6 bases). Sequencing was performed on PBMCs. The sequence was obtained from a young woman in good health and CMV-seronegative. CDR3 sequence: CASSYSRLVSYNEQFF. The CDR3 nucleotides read TGTGCCAGCAGTTACTCGAGACTAGTTTCCTACAATGAGCAGTTCTTC.